The 10 T cell receptor beta chains reported below all come from one sample, sequenced in a study of blood T cell repertoires in COVID-19. TCRdb's copy holds only in-frame clones and misses some; the assay was immunoSEQ multiplex PCR. This table has a few hundred thousand clones, 70% to 85% appearing once. Material for sequencing was peripheral blood. These receptor sequences come from a woman aged 40 to 55 who had recovered from COVID-19.

V usage is TRBV7-2 and J usage is TRBJ2-7; 7 bases fit TRBD1. The CDR3 loop spans 14 amino acids. V trimming: 7 bases; J trimming: 3 bases; junction bases outside the gene matches: 9. CDR1 is SGHTA and CDR2 is FQGNSA in the germline V gene. CDR3 nucleotide sequence: TGTGCCAGCACCCCGGACAGGACTTACTACGAGCAGTACTTC. Its translation is CASTPDRTYYEQYF. Supplemented by reference TRBV7-2 and TRBJ2-7, the full variable domain reads GAGVSQSPSNKVTEKGKDVELRCDPISGHTALYWYRQSLGQGLEFLIYFQGNSAPDKSGLPSDRFSAERTGGSVSTLTIQRTQQEDSAVYLCASTPDRTYYEQYFGPGTRLTVT.

Written as DNA, the CDR3 is TGTGCCAGCAGTTTGGTAACAAATCCATCGGGCTACACCTTC. Translating it yields CASSLVTNPSGYTF. This sequence joins TRBV28 and TRBJ1-2; no clear D gene. Trimming took 3 bases from V and 8 from J, leaving 16 bases between them. The V gene's germline CDR1 is MDHEN and CDR2 SYDVKM. The CDR3 sequence is 14 residues long.

The rearrangement uses TRBV6-6 and TRBJ1-4, with D perhaps TRBD1 (6 bases). Trimming took off 6 bases at V and 1 base at J, with 9 bases between the two ends. The CDR3 is 14 amino acids. The V gene's germline CDR1 is MNHNY and CDR2 SVGAGI (reference sequence). The CDR3 is CASRLGGTNEKLFF. DNA for the CDR3: TGTGCCAGCAGACTAGGGGGAACTAATGAAAAACTGTTTTTT.

The chain has TRBV6-5 and TRBJ1-2, with TRBD1 matching 8 bases. CDR1 MNHEY and CDR2 SVGAGI come from the germline V gene. The CDR3 has 14 residues. V lost 6 bases to trimming and J lost 8 bases; unmatched junction nucleotides: 11. The CDR3 here is CASRENSGTGGYTF. The CDR3, as DNA: TGTGCCAGCAGGGAGAATTCCGGGACAGGAGGCTACACCTTC.

The rearrangement joins TRBV5-5 to TRBJ2-3; a possible D gene is TRBD1 (6 bases). Trimming took 4 bases from V and 0 from J, leaving 24 bases between them. The CDR3 totals 19 residues. The germline gives CDR1 SGHKS, CDR2 YYEKEE (reference sequence). DNA for the CDR3: TGTGCCAGCAGCCCCACAACCTTCAGGGGATTCGGTAGCACAGATACGCAGTATTTT. This encodes CASSPTTFRGFGSTDTQYF.

The rearrangement joins TRBV7-8 to TRBJ2-5; D remains unclear. This CDR3 spans 13 amino acids. CDR1 is SGHVS, CDR2 FQNEAQ, per germline. Trimming removed 3 bases from V and 4 bases from J, with 9 bases in between. CDR3 in amino acids: CASSLSLGETQYF. DNA of the CDR3: TGTGCCAGCAGCTTGTCCCTAGGAGAGACCCAGTACTTC.

The chain couples TRBV6-5 to TRBJ2-2, with 8 bases fitting TRBD1. Germline V gene sequence: CDR1 MNHEY, CDR2 SVGAGI. There are 13 residues in the CDR3. The trim removed 8 bases at V and 3 bases at J, leaving 2 bases unmatched. The CDR3 sequence is CASQGADTGELFF. CDR3 nucleotides: TGTGCCAGCCAGGGGGCTGACACCGGGGAGCTGTTTTTT.

In this sample, this clone turned up once. The V gene is TRBV4-1, the J gene TRBJ2-5; D perhaps matches TRBD2 (6 bases). V lost 3 bases, J lost 2 bases, and 13 bases lay in between. Germline values: CDR1 MGHRA, CDR2 YSYEKL. The CDR3 contains 15 residues. CDR3 nucleotide sequence: TGCGCCAGCAGCCAGGGGGGAGGTATACAAGAGACCCAGTACTTC. Protein sequence: CASSQGGGIQETQYF.

The sample holds one count of this clone. V and J are TRBV28 and TRBJ2-7; TRBD1 agrees at 9 bases. Germline V lookup: CDR1 MDHEN, CDR2 SYDVKM. The length of the CDR3 is 15 residues. The V segment lost 4 bases and the J segment 5 bases; nucleotides outside the gene matches: 9. The CDR3 nucleotides are TGTGCCAGCAGTTCCCCCGGGACAGGGTATAACGAGCAGTACTTC. Protein product: CASSSPGTGYNEQYF. Full variable domain (outside the CDR3, taken from reference TRBV28 and TRBJ2-7): DVKVTQSSRYLVKRTGEKVFLECVQDMDHENMFWYRQDPGLGLRLIYFSYDVKMKEKGDIPEGYSVSREKKERFSLILESASTNQTSMYLCASSSPGTGYNEQYFGPGTRLTVT.

The chain is built from TRBV30 and TRBJ1-2; D possibly corresponds to TRBD1 (5 bases). CDR1 and CDR2 (germline): GTSNPN, SVGIG (reference sequence). The CDR3 sequence is 12 residues long. In nucleotides, the CDR3 is TGTGCACGACAGAAAACGAACTATGGCTACACCTTC. This gives the protein CARQKTNYGYTF.